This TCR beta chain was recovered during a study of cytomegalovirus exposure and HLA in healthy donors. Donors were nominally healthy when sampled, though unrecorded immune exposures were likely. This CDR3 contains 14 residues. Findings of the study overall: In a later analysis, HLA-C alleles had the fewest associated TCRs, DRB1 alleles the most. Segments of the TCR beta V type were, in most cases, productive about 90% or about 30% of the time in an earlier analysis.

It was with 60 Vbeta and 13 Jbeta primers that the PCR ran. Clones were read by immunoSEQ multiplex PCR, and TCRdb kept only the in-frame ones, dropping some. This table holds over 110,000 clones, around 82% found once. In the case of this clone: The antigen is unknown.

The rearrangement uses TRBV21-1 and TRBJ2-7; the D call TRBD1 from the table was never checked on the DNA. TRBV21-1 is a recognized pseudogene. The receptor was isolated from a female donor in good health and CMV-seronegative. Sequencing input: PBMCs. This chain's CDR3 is CASSSSPGVYEQYF. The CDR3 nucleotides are TGTGCCAGCAGCAGCTCCCCAGGGGTCTACGAGCAGTACTTC.